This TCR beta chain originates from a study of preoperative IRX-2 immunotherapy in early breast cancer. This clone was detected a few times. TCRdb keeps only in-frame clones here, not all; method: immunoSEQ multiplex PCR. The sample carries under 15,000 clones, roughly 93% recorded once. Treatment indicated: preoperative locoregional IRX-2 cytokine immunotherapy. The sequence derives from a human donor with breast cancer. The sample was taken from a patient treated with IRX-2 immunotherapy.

CDR3 nucleotide sequence: TGTGCCAGCTCACCATTAAAGGAATCCACAGATACGCAGTATTTT. Residues: CASSPLKESTDTQYF. The chain uses TRBV18 and TRBJ2-3; D not resolved. The germline gives CDR1 KGHSH, CDR2 LQKENI. V shed 2 bases and J shed 2 bases, with 11 bases lying between them. This CDR3 region has 15 residues.